What follows describes a single TCR beta chain. The antigen is not known. One end of the junction does not line up with germline, which may come from a read error. This CDR3 is 15 amino acids long. Germline V gives CDR1 LGHNT, CDR2 FRNRAP. This sample stems from a study of cytomegalovirus exposure and HLA in healthy donors. General study results and limits: A later analysis reportedly found fewer N-insertions in an Asian-associated ancestry cluster than the approximately 670-donor mean.

PCR was performed using 60 Vbeta and 13 Jbeta primers. Profiled with immunoSEQ multiplex PCR; TCRdb holds only in-frame clones, not every one. The sample has tens of thousands of clones; approximately 84% are singletons. The chain joins TRBV12-5 to TRBJ1-1; D may be TRBD1 (6 bases). The clonotype originates from a young woman in good health and CMV-seropositive. The sequencing input was PBMCs. CDR3 region: CASGFIDRTDAEAFF. DNA for the CDR3: TGTGCTAGCGGTTTTATAGACAGGACTGACGCTGAAGCTTTCTTT.